The 21 T cell receptor beta chains in this list originate from one sample, sequenced in a study of Graves' ophthalmopathy and Graves' hyperthyroidism. Amplification targeted the TCR beta CDR3 regions, with RNA transcripts as the source material. Second-round multiplex PCR followed a first-round RT-PCR using HTBI primers. TCRdb recomputed calls from the multiplex PCR reads with MiXCR, one row per CDR3 protein. The repertoire includes about 700,000 distinct CDR3 sequences, roughly 40% of them detected once, and roughly 45% sits in the top ten. The specimen sequenced was peripheral blood. All receptors come from an adult man with Graves' ophthalmopathy.

V gene TRBV29-1 combines with J gene TRBJ2-5; no clear D gene. CDR1 SQVTM and CDR2 ANQGSEA come from the germline V gene. The CDR3 sequence is 12 residues long. V was cut by 8 bases and J by 2 bases, with 12 bases left in between. The CDR3 DNA reads as TGCAGCTTAGCCGCCGGACAAGAGACCCAGTACTTC. Protein product: CSLAAGQETQYF.

The chain recombines TRBV19 with TRBJ1-5; 8 nucleotides agree with TRBD1. CDR3 length: 16 amino acids. J lost 1 base, V lost 0 bases, and 2 bases had no gene match. The germline gives CDR1 LNHDA, CDR2 SQIVND (reference sequence). Here the CDR3 reads CASSIDGQGSNQPQHF. CDR3 DNA sequence: TGTGCCAGTAGTATAGATGGACAGGGCAGCAATCAGCCCCAGCATTTT.

The sample holds many counts of this clonotype. The chain joins TRBV7-3 to TRBJ1-6; D is unresolved. The CDR3 totals 16 residues. Trimming shortened V by 5 bases and J by 6 bases, and 17 bases separated the two germline ends. Germline-derived CDR1 and CDR2 are SGHTA and FQGTGA. The CDR3 spells CASSRLGPSTNSPLHF. Written as DNA, the CDR3 is TGTGCCAGCAGCCGTTTAGGGCCATCTACTAATTCACCCCTCCACTTT.

This clonotype was seen at least ten times. V gene TRBV7-8 combines with J gene TRBJ1-1, with D possibly being TRBD1 (6 bases). From germline, CDR1 is SGHVS and CDR2 FQNEAQ. Trimming stripped 5 bases from V and 4 bases from J, with 17 bases between. This CDR3 region has 15 residues. Here the CDR3 reads CASSTTGIWSTEAFF. The CDR3 DNA follows: TGTGCCAGCAGCACCACAGGGATCTGGAGCACTGAAGCTTTCTTT.

This clonotype was observed a handful of times. The J gene is TRBJ1-3, the V gene TRBV5-8; D not resolved. The CDR3 consists of 12 residues. Germline V gene data show CDR1 as SGHTS and CDR2 as YDEGEE. With 4 bases removed from V and 6 bases from J, the gap between germline ends came to 8 bases. The CDR3 nucleotides read TGTGCCAGCAGCGACCAGACAAACACCATATATTTT. Translation: CASSDQTNTIYF.

CDR3 sequence: CASSESTGEAFF. The CDR3 coding sequence is TGCGCCAGCAGTGAGTCTACAGGAGAAGCTTTCTTT. This chain joins TRBV10-2 and TRBJ1-1; TRBD1 is a possible D gene (5 bases). CDR3 length: 12 amino acids. Looked up from germline, CDR1 is WSHSY and CDR2 is SAAADI. V gave up 0 bases and J gave up 8 bases, with 7 bases separating them.

A word on this clonotype: Since a much larger clone is just one base distant, this may be a read error. The V gene is TRBV11-1, the J gene TRBJ1-2; D unclear. This CDR3 contains 11 residues. CDR1 is SGHAT and CDR2 is FQDESV in the germline V gene (reference sequence). V was clipped by 4 bases and J by 5 bases, with 5 bases between them. The CDR3 DNA is TGTGCCAGCAGCTCCCAATATGGCTACACCTTC. This sequence encodes CASSSQYGYTF.

The chain couples TRBV7-2 to TRBJ1-2, with D hard to call. Germline loops: CDR1 SGHTA, CDR2 FQGNSA. Trimming removed 1 base from V and 4 bases from J, with 7 bases in between. This CDR3 region has 13 residues. CDR3 DNA: TGTGCCAGCAGCTTAGAGACGGCCTATGGCTACACCTTC. As protein: CASSLETAYGYTF.

This clonotype turned up a few times. This chain uses TRBV5-1 with TRBJ1-5; D might be TRBD1 (5 bases). CDR1 and CDR2 (germline): SGHRS, YFSETQ. Trimming shortened V by 4 bases and J by 3 bases, and 8 bases separated the two germline ends. The CDR3 runs to 13 residues. In DNA form, the CDR3 reads TGCGCCAGCAGCGGGGGGAACAATCAGCCCCAGCATTTT. Translated, it gives CASSGGNNQPQHF.

This clonotype was counted only a few times. The chain uses TRBV20-1 and TRBJ2-7; TRBD1 aligns across 11 bases. With V trimmed by 5 bases and J by 0 bases, 3 bases remained unmatched. Germline V gene lookup returns CDR1 DFQATT and CDR2 SNEGSKA (reference sequence). This CDR3 comprises 14 residues. Here the CDR3 reads CSALGQGDSYEQYF. CDR3 bases: TGCAGTGCTTTGGGACAGGGGGACTCCTACGAGCAGTACTTC.

The chain employs TRBV4-2 and TRBJ1-2; D unresolved. This CDR3 spans 14 amino acids. Trimming left V 5 bases short and J 3 bases short, with 13 bases between. Germline-derived CDR1 and CDR2 are LGHNA and YNFKEQ. This CDR3 reads CASSFNYGDYGYTF. For the CDR3, the DNA is TGTGCCAGCAGCTTCAATTATGGGGACTATGGCTACACCTTC.

The gene calls are TRBV6-1 and TRBJ1-2, with TRBD1 as a possible D gene (5 bases). Germline-derived CDR1 and CDR2 are MNHNS and SASEGT. The germline V and J ends were trimmed by 5 bases and 5 bases, with 18 bases remaining between them. The CDR3 consists of 15 residues. This CDR3 reads CASSLRRGIFYGYTF. CDR3 nucleotide sequence: TGTGCCAGCAGTCTCCGGAGGGGCATCTTTTATGGCTACACCTTC.

This sequence joins TRBV20-1 and TRBJ2-5; no clear D gene. V dropped 4 bases and J dropped 3 bases, with 18 bases sitting between them. This CDR3 has 15 residues. The germline V gene has CDR1 DFQATT and CDR2 SNEGSKA (reference sequence). CDR3 in amino acids: CSAKSYFIAEETQYF. The CDR3 coding sequence is TGCAGTGCTAAATCTTATTTCATAGCTGAAGAGACCCAGTACTTC.

The rearrangement links TRBV2 to TRBJ1-6, with 7 bases matching TRBD1. Losses at the gene ends were 6 bases for V and 7 bases for J; bases not matched to a gene: 6. Germline loops: CDR1 SNHLY, CDR2 FYNNEI. CDR3 size: 14 residues. CDR3 amino acids: CASSRDSKNSPLHF. The DNA of the CDR3 is TGTGCCAGCAGCCGGGACAGCAAAAATTCACCCCTCCACTTT.

The chain recombines TRBV10-3 with TRBJ1-2; D may be TRBD1 (5 bases). Germline V lookup: CDR1 ENHRY, CDR2 SYGVKD. The V gene lost 2 bases and the J gene lost 4 bases, with 14 bases spanning the gap. This CDR3 spans 15 amino acids. CDR3: CAISEANQGVYGYTF. The CDR3 coding sequence is TGTGCCATCAGTGAGGCTAATCAGGGAGTCTATGGCTACACCTTC.

The chain employs TRBV7-6 and TRBJ1-5, with D perhaps TRBD1 (5 bases). The CDR3 consists of 15 residues. V lost 7 bases, J lost 3 bases, and 16 bases lay in between. Germline lookup yields CDR1 SGHVS and CDR2 FNYEAQ. In DNA, the CDR3 is TGTGCCAGCACCCCCGGCGGGGGTAACAATCAGCCCCAGCATTTT. This sequence encodes CASTPGGGNNQPQHF.

This clonotype was observed a few times. The chain uses TRBV20-1 and TRBJ1-5; 7 bases match TRBD1. Germline assignment: CDR1 DFQATT and CDR2 SNEGSKA (reference sequence). Trimming removed 5 bases from V and 6 bases from J; junction bases left unmatched: 7. The CDR3 totals 13 residues. The CDR3 DNA sequence: TGCAGTGCTCTAGGGGGCGAAGGTCAGCCCCAGCATTTT. Translating it yields CSALGGEGQPQHF.

This clonotype was observed a handful of times. The V gene is TRBV7-2, the J gene TRBJ2-6; 7 nucleotides agree with TRBD1. The length of the CDR3 is 18 residues. Germline V lookup: CDR1 SGHTA, CDR2 FQGNSA. The ends lost 0 bases at V and 1 base at J; junction bases unmatched: 6. The CDR3 loop is CASSLAGTASSGANVLTF. The CDR3 coding sequence is TGTGCCAGCAGCTTAGCCGGGACAGCCTCTTCTGGGGCCAACGTCCTGACTTTC.

This clonotype was picked up many times. The rearrangement links TRBV2 to TRBJ1-2; D not certain. The CDR3 consists of 14 residues. V was clipped by 6 bases and J by 5 bases, with 16 bases between them. Germline V lookup: CDR1 SNHLY, CDR2 FYNNEI. The CDR3 nucleotides read TGTGCCAGCAGAGGAACGCGGGTCTCTTATGGCTACACCTTC. It is translated as CASRGTRVSYGYTF.

This chain uses TRBV24-1 with TRBJ1-5; the match to TRBD1 covers 7 bases. The CDR3 is 15 residues long. The ends lost 5 bases at V and 6 bases at J; junction bases unmatched: 9. Per the germline V gene, CDR1 is KGHDR and CDR2 is SFDVKD. The CDR3 reads CATSARGTVVQPQHF. For the CDR3, the DNA is TGTGCCACCAGTGCTAGGGGGACAGTGGTTCAGCCCCAGCATTTT.

V usage is TRBV7-9 and J usage is TRBJ2-2; TRBD1 agrees at 7 bases. Germline values: CDR1 SEHNR, CDR2 FQNEAQ (reference sequence). The CDR3 contains 16 residues. The trim removed 4 bases at V and 4 bases at J, leaving 9 bases unmatched. The CDR3 is CASSSPTGSVTGELFF. In DNA, the CDR3 is TGTGCCAGCAGCTCTCCGACAGGGAGCGTCACCGGGGAGCTGTTTTTT.